This is a list of T cell receptor beta chains from one sample in a study of identifying expanded T cells in peripheral blood. The repertoire was sequenced with immunoSEQ multiplex PCR; TCRdb's copy has only in-frame clones and lacks some. This sample has 51,000 or so clones, with approximately 80% found just once. The sample consisted of blood. These receptors were collected from a person aged 18-70 years in good health. The CDR3 runs from the conserved cysteine through the conserved F or W. A D gene is named only where the DNA matches it firmly. Only part of the rows carry a size: once, few, many, or a class if the clone is expanded.

NA	NA	18	TRBJ1-5	TRBV15	CATSRDQAGLLSNQPQHF	TGTGCCACCAGCAGAGATCAAGCAGGGCTCTTGAGCAATCAGCCCCAGCATTTT
NA	TRBD1	15	TRBJ1-5	TRBV5-8	CASSLDRGGNQPQHF	TGTGCCAGCAGCCTAGACAGGGGTGGCAATCAGCCCCAGCATTTT
NA	NA	15	TRBJ1-3	TRBV6-1	CAIPGTASSGNTIYF	TGTGCCATCCCCGGGACGGCGAGCTCTGGAAACACCATATATTTT
NA	NA	15	TRBJ2-1	TRBV9	CASSPNGRDYNEQFF	TGTGCCAGCAGCCCAAACGGGAGAGATTACAATGAGCAGTTCTTC
NA	NA	15	TRBJ2-5	TRBV15	CATSKRAGPQETQYF	TGTGCCACCAGCAAAAGAGCGGGCCCCCAGGAGACCCAGTACTTC
NA	NA	16	TRBJ2-6	TRBV19	CASSKTPGTGANVLTF	TGTGCCAGTAGTAAAACCCCAGGAACTGGGGCCAACGTCCTGACTTTC
few	TRBD2	15	TRBJ2-3	TRBV6-6	CASCRLATSTDTQYF	TGTGCCAGCTGTAGACTAGCAACGAGCACAGATACGCAGTATTTT
NA	TRBD2	15	TRBJ2-5	TRBV12-5	CASGRDYPYQETQYF	TGTGCTAGTGGCCGGGACTACCCGTACCAAGAGACCCAGTACTTC
NA	TRBD2	19	TRBJ2-7	TRBV4-3	CASSQEVIRSGAPLYEQYF	TGCGCCAGCAGCCAAGAGGTGATTAGGAGCGGGGCTCCTCTTTACGAGCAGTACTTC
NA	TRBD1	13	TRBJ2-4	TRBV2	CASSQQGRDIQYF	TGTGCCAGCAGTCAACAGGGGAGAGACATTCAGTACTTC
NA	NA	12	TRBJ1-2	TRBV15	CATSRERDGYTF	TGTGCCACCAGCAGAGAGAGGGATGGCTACACCTTC
NA	TRBD1	18	TRBJ1-5	TRBV5-5	CASSSRQGGGYSNQPQHF	TGTGCCAGCAGTTCTCGACAGGGAGGAGGGTATAGCAATCAGCCCCAGCATTTT
NA	NA	16	TRBJ2-3	TRBV5-5	CASSAALAGPADTQYF	TGTGCCAGCAGCGCCGCTTTGGCGGGGCCTGCAGATACGCAGTATTTT
NA	NA	14	TRBJ1-5	TRBV6-6	CASSTAFSNQPQHF	TGTGCCAGCTCGACAGCCTTTAGCAATCAGCCCCAGCATTTT
NA	TRBD1	15	TRBJ1-4	TRBV2	CASTTQGRRDEKLFF	TGTGCCAGCACCACACAGGGGCGGCGGGATGAAAAACTGTTTTTT
once	NA	15	TRBJ2-2	TRBV5-1	CASSSRTDNTGELFF	TGCGCCAGCAGCTCTCGGACCGACAACACCGGGGAGCTGTTTTTT
many	NA	16	TRBJ2-3	TRBV19	CASSIGLALSTDTQYF	TGTGCCAGTAGTATAGGGCTAGCGTTGAGCACAGATACGCAGTATTTT
NA	NA	14	TRBJ2-5	TRBV5-1	CASSGVADQETQYF	TGCGCCAGCAGTGGGGTAGCAGACCAAGAGACCCAGTACTTC
NA	NA	14	TRBJ2-7	TRBV27	CASTPALEGYEQYF	TGTGCCAGCACCCCCGCGTTGGAAGGCTACGAGCAGTACTTC
NA	TRBD2	14	TRBJ2-3	TRBV6-4	CASSEAGGTDTQYF	TGTGCCAGCAGTGAAGCGGGGGGCACAGATACGCAGTATTTT
few	NA	13	TRBJ1-2	TRBV6-5	CASSYSGTELVTF	TGTGCCAGCAGTTACTCAGGGACGGAATTAGTGACCTTC
NA	NA	15	TRBJ1-3	TRBV6-1	CAILTPSFSGNTIYF	TGTGCCATCCTGACCCCCAGTTTCTCTGGAAACACCATATATTTT
medium-sized	TRBD2	13	TRBJ2-5	TRBV15	CATSTTGGETQYF	TGTGCCACCAGCACAACGGGGGGAGAGACCCAGTACTTC
NA	TRBD2	15	TRBJ2-3	TRBV29-1	CSAQQLAGGGDTQYF	TGCAGCGCCCAACAACTAGCGGGAGGTGGAGATACGCAGTATTTT
once	TRBD1	14	TRBJ1-1	TRBV9	CASSVGQGNTEAFF	TGTGCCAGCAGCGTAGGACAGGGGAACACTGAAGCTTTCTTT
NA	NA	14	TRBJ1-1	TRBV29-1	CSVPTQQGSTEAFF	TGCAGCGTTCCGACACAGCAGGGAAGCACTGAAGCTTTCTTT
NA	TRBD1	15	TRBJ2-1	TRBV5-1	CASSTTGGRYNEQFF	TGCGCCAGCAGCACGACAGGGGGTCGGTACAATGAGCAGTTCTTC
NA	NA	15	TRBJ2-6	TRBV5-5	CASSAGSSGANVLTF	TGTGCCAGCAGCGCCGGTAGCTCTGGGGCCAACGTCCTGACTTTC
NA	NA	15	TRBJ1-2	TRBV11-2	CASSLGPGRTDGYTF	TGTGCCAGCAGCTTGGGGCCGGGACGAACGGATGGCTACACCTTC
NA	TRBD1	13	TRBJ1-1	TRBV30	CAWSVGQGAEAFF	TGTGCCTGGAGTGTTGGACAGGGGGCTGAAGCTTTCTTT
NA	TRBD1	16	TRBJ2-3	TRBV5-1	CASSLHMDRVTDTQYF	TGCGCCAGCAGCTTGCATATGGACAGGGTCACAGATACGCAGTATTTT
NA	TRBD1	14	TRBJ2-7	TRBV5-1	CASSRTGGNDEQYF	TGCGCCAGCAGCCGGACAGGGGGGAACGACGAGCAGTACTTC
NA	NA	15	TRBJ1-1	TRBV9	CASSTATGSNTEAFF	TGTGCCAGCAGCACCGCGACAGGCTCGAACACTGAAGCTTTCTTT
NA	TRBD1	15	TRBJ2-5	TRBV9	CASSVAGQGQETQYF	TGTGCCAGCAGCGTAGCGGGACAGGGCCAAGAGACCCAGTACTTC
NA	TRBD1	13	TRBJ1-1	TRBV5-1	CASSLSGQGITFF	TGCGCCAGCAGCTTGTCCGGACAGGGGATAACTTTCTTT
NA	NA	21	TRBJ2-1	TRBV21-1	CASSRRRLAGERSYSYNEQFF	TGTGCCAGCAGCAGGCGGAGACTAGCGGGAGAGAGGAGTTACTCCTACAATGAGCAGTTCTTC
NA	NA	15	TRBJ2-5	TRBV6-1	CAGGEDTTGGETQYF	TGTGCCGGTGGAGAGGACACTACTGGAGGGGAGACCCAGTACTTC
NA	NA	13	TRBJ1-6	TRBV15	CATIGQGISPLHF	TGTGCCACCATTGGGCAGGGAATTTCACCCCTCCACTTT
NA	NA	13	TRBJ1-1	TRBV19	CASSVFPGSEAFF	TGTGCCAGTAGTGTCTTCCCAGGGTCTGAAGCTTTCTTT
few	NA	13	TRBJ1-2	TRBV6-1	CASRTESHYGYTF	TGTGCCAGCAGGACGGAATCCCACTATGGCTACACCTTC
NA	NA	18	TRBJ2-3	TRBV29-1	CSVAGTGGTSRRADTQYF	TGCAGCGTTGCCGGGACAGGAGGGACTAGCCGCCGCGCAGATACGCAGTATTTT
NA	NA	15	TRBJ1-4	TRBV18	CASSPSRGANEKLFF	TGTGCCAGCTCACCAAGTCGGGGGGCTAATGAAAAACTGTTTTTT